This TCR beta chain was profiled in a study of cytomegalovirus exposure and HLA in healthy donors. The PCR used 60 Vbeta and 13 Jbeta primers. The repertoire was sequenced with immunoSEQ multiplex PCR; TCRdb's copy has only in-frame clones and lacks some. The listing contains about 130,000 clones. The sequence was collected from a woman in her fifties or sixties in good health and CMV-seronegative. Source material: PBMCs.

The CDR3 here is CASSLPGVSNTEAFF. The CDR3 nucleotides read TGTGCCAGCAGCTTACCAGGGGTATCCAACACTGAAGCTTTCTTT. The chain uses TRBV5-4 and TRBJ1-1, with D possibly matching TRBD1 (6 bases). This CDR3 spans 15 amino acids. The germline gives CDR1 SGHNT, CDR2 YYREEE (reference sequence). V shed 2 bases and J shed 2 bases, with 13 bases lying between them.